The 9 T cell receptor beta chains presented below share a single source sample, sequenced in a study of blood T cell repertoires in COVID-19. Assay: immunoSEQ multiplex PCR; the TCRdb copy retains only in-frame clones and omits some. This table holds tens of thousands of clones, 70% to 90% found once. The sequenced sample consisted of peripheral blood. Every receptor here comes from a man aged 55 to 70 with acute or convalescent COVID-19.

V usage is TRBV18 and J usage is TRBJ2-2, with D possibly TRBD1 on 5 matching bases. The CDR3 runs 16 residues. V was shortened by 3 bases and J by 2 bases, with 13 bases between the two germline ends. In germline, CDR1 is KGHSH, CDR2 LQKENI. The CDR3 region is CASSPGGRVNTGELFF. DNA of the CDR3: TGTGCCAGCTCACCCGGCGGCAGGGTCAACACCGGGGAGCTGTTTTTT.

The genes are TRBV7-9 and TRBJ2-2; 10 bases match TRBD1. Germline V CDR1 and CDR2: SEHNR, FQNEAQ (reference sequence). The CDR3 runs 15 residues. V lost 6 bases, J lost 2 bases, and 3 bases stayed unmatched. In DNA, the CDR3 is TGTGCCAGCAGTCGACAGGGGGCTAACACCGGGGAGCTGTTTTTT. As protein: CASSRQGANTGELFF.

V gene TRBV3-1 (or the pseudogene TRBV3-2) combines with J gene TRBJ1-6, with D possibly being TRBD1 (5 bases). The V gene's germline CDR1 is LGHDT and CDR2 YNNKEL (reference sequence). V was pared by 6 bases and J by 11 bases, with 14 bases between. The CDR3 length is 13 residues. The DNA for the CDR3 is TGTGCCAGCAGGCGGGGGGTCGTCGCACCCCTCCACTTT. This codes for CASRRGVVAPLHF.

The chain combines TRBV9 with TRBJ1-4, with D tentatively TRBD1 (5 bases). There are 14 residues in the CDR3. In germline, CDR1 is SGDLS, CDR2 YYNGEE. Between the trimmed V and J ends, which lost 6 bases and 8 bases, there was a span of 17 bases. The CDR3 sequence is CASNLGGVLEKLFF. DNA of the CDR3: TGTGCCAGCAACCTCGGGGGGGTTTTAGAAAAACTGTTTTTT.

The chain links TRBV18 to TRBJ1-1, with D uncertain. The length of the CDR3 is 13 residues. CDR1 and CDR2 from the germline V gene are KGHSH and LQKENI. Trimming shortened V by 6 bases and J by 1 base, and 9 bases separated the two germline ends. The CDR3 coding sequence is TGTGCCAGCTCCAATGCAGGGAACACTGAAGCTTTCTTT. Its protein is CASSNAGNTEAFF.

Details on this clone: One end of the junction varies from germline; a read error may be responsible. The CDR3 reads CASSLVGSAGWEQYF. The DNA of the CDR3 is TGCGCCAGTAGCTTGGTTGGGAGTGCGGGCTGGGAGCAGTACTTC. V gene TRBV5-1 combines with J gene TRBJ2-7, with D possibly being TRBD2 (5 bases). This CDR3 has 15 amino acids. The germline CDR1 and CDR2 sequences are SGHRS and YFSETQ.

This sequence joins TRBV6-6 and TRBJ2-2; 8 nucleotides line up with TRBD2. There are 15 residues in the CDR3. V trimming: 6 bases; J trimming: 0 bases; junction bases outside the gene matches: 3. Germline V gene data show CDR1 as MNHNY and CDR2 as SVGAGI (reference sequence). The CDR3 coding sequence is TGTGCCAGCAGGCGGACTAGCTCGAACACCGGGGAGCTGTTTTTT. Encoded protein: CASRRTSSNTGELFF.

The chain joins TRBV24-1 to TRBJ1-5; TRBD1 matches at 7 bases. CDR1 is KGHDR, CDR2 SFDVKD, per germline. The CDR3 extends over 15 amino acids. The V gene end was trimmed by 6 bases and the J gene end by 3 bases; junction bases not matched to a gene: 7. The CDR3 bases are TGTGCCACCAGTAACGGGGACAGAAACAATCAGCCCCAGCATTTT. This sequence encodes CATSNGDRNNQPQHF.

The chain links TRBV27 to TRBJ1-1, with 7 bases that match TRBD1. Germline V gene lookup returns CDR1 MNHEY and CDR2 SMNVEV (reference sequence). The V segment lost 9 bases and the J segment 0 bases; nucleotides outside the gene matches: 13. The CDR3 sequence is 16 residues long. The CDR3 here is CASSNQGVNLNTEAFF. The CDR3 DNA sequence: TGTGCCAGTTCAAATCAGGGGGTTAACCTGAACACTGAAGCTTTCTTT.